This is a list of T cell receptor beta chains from one sample in a study of cytomegalovirus exposure and HLA in healthy donors. The data were produced by immunoSEQ multiplex PCR, yet TCRdb's version contains in-frame clones alone and is incomplete. The sample shows 100,000 to 150,000 clones, 77% of them seen only once. The sequencing input was PBMCs. The receptors were gathered from a male donor in good health and CMV-seropositive. CDR3s include the opening cysteine and the closing phenylalanine or tryptophan. Rows give clone size only sometimes, using once, few, many, or a class for an expanded clone.

size: once
J: TRBJ2-1
V: TRBV5-1
CDR3: CASSFGLAGQNEQFF

size: few
J: TRBJ1-2
V: TRBV6-1
CDR3: CASSEGSAPYGYTF

size: .
J: TRBJ2-5
V: TRBV7-8
CDR3: CASSLGPPAGGAETQYF

size: .
J: TRBJ1-2
V: TRBV14
CDR3: CASSQERFQGAAGYTF

size: .
J: TRBJ2-1
V: TRBV6-6
CDR3: CASSSNGATYNEQFF

size: once
J: TRBJ1-1
V: TRBV18
CDR3: CASSPQGANTEAFF

size: .
J: TRBJ1-6
V: TRBV6-6
CDR3: CASSRGTGNSPLHF

size: .
J: TRBJ1-1
V: TRBV18
CDR3: CASSPPAGAKTEAFF

size: .
J: TRBJ2-5
V: TRBV5-1
CDR3: CASSLAGSSIVETQYF

size: .
J: TRBJ1-1
V: TRBV5-1
CDR3: CASSLQAGGASTEAFF

size: once
J: TRBJ2-2
V: TRBV19
CDR3: CASSIFRDRGHGELFF

size: .
J: TRBJ2-1
V: TRBV4-1
CDR3: CASSQEPAGESYNEQFF

size: .
J: TRBJ2-2
V: TRBV10-3
CDR3: CAISDRYTGELFF

size: .
J: TRBJ2-1
V: TRBV7-9
CDR3: CASSLGGRGEFF

size: .
J: TRBJ2-6
V: TRBV5-1
CDR3: CASSLGTGGANVLTF

size: few
J: TRBJ2-7
V: TRBV6-5
CDR3: CASSYSSPGNYEQYF

size: .
J: TRBJ2-3
V: TRBV7-6
CDR3: CASSPVASAADTQYF

size: .
J: TRBJ2-1
V: TRBV5-1
CDR3: CASSSVTPSYNEQFF

size: .
J: TRBJ2-1
V: TRBV6-1
CDR3: CASSELRGRVGEQFF

size: .
J: TRBJ2-7
V: TRBV5-4
CDR3: CASSSASGSSSYEQYF

size: .
J: TRBJ2-3
V: TRBV5-1
CDR3: CASKGQGPTDTQYF

size: .
J: TRBJ1-5
V: TRBV6-5
CDR3: CASSLMNDKPQHF

size: .
J: TRBJ1-1
V: TRBV7-2
CDR3: CASSLGQVWTEAFF

size: .
J: TRBJ1-6
V: TRBV28
CDR3: CASSLVAQGAFNSPLHF

size: once
J: TRBJ2-1
V: TRBV6-1
CDR3: CASSEVEIALAGGRQFF

size: .
J: TRBJ2-6
V: TRBV7-8
CDR3: CASSPRDSGANVLTF

size: few
J: TRBJ1-2
V: TRBV27
CDR3: CASSSRVGQTNYGYTF

size: .
J: TRBJ2-1
V: TRBV4-1
CDR3: CASSQDRTGKDNEQFF

size: .
J: TRBJ1-2
V: TRBV7-2
CDR3: CASSPQVYESENYGYTF

size: .
J: TRBJ2-2
V: TRBV7-9
CDR3: CASSSAGTNTGELFF

size: .
J: TRBJ2-6
V: TRBV7-2
CDR3: CASSPQTGPLSGANVLTF

size: .
J: TRBJ1-3
V: TRBV7-9
CDR3: CASSLDRAGNTIYF

size: .
J: TRBJ2-7
V: TRBV11-3
CDR3: CASSLRGLNSNEQYF

size: .
J: TRBJ1-1
V: TRBV19
CDR3: CASSITGGYTEAFF

size: once
J: TRBJ2-1
V: TRBV6-6
CDR3: CASSLATNYNEQFF

size: .
J: TRBJ2-2
V: TRBV11-2
CDR3: CASSSELGQGIANTGELFF

size: .
J: TRBJ2-3
V: TRBV7-3
CDR3: CASSSAGLAGVDTQYF

size: .
J: TRBJ2-1
V: TRBV19
CDR3: CASSRTSGGYNEQFF

size: .
J: TRBJ2-3
V: TRBV2
CDR3: CASSQGADTQYF

size: .
J: TRBJ1-3
V: TRBV28
CDR3: CASSFYRASGNTIYF

size: .
J: TRBJ2-1
V: TRBV30
CDR3: CAWSPRGNEQFF

size: .
J: TRBJ2-2
V: TRBV28
CDR3: CASSGTAPNTGELFF

size: .
J: TRBJ2-3
V: TRBV10-3
CDR3: CAISEFLRTGGTDTQYF

size: .
J: TRBJ1-2
V: TRBV5-1
CDR3: CASSFGALDKGGLVGYTF

size: .
J: TRBJ1-1
V: TRBV28
CDR3: CASSFPGYTEAFF

size: .
J: TRBJ2-3
V: TRBV2
CDR3: CASRSRLVPIYTDTQYF

size: once
J: TRBJ2-7
V: TRBV5-1
CDR3: CASSLMTGDYEQYF

size: .
J: TRBJ2-7
V: TRBV5-1
CDR3: CASSQQGHEQYF

size: .
J: TRBJ2-1
V: TRBV6-5
CDR3: CASSYASGSANEQFF

size: few
J: TRBJ2-1
V: TRBV7-2
CDR3: CASSPRQSQSYNEQFF

size: few
J: TRBJ2-7
V: TRBV7-2
CDR3: CASSPGQSYEQYF

size: .
J: TRBJ2-3
V: TRBV7-3
CDR3: CASSLRTSGRADTQYF

size: .
J: TRBJ2-6
V: TRBV2
CDR3: CASSGDRAISGANVLTF

size: .
J: TRBJ2-5
V: TRBV13
CDR3: CASSLDSQETQYF

size: .
J: TRBJ1-2
V: TRBV6-1
CDR3: CASSEGHGGGYGYTF